Listed below are T cell receptor beta chains from one sample, sequenced in a study of STAT5B mutations in CD4+ large granular lymphocyte leukemia. Measured with immunoSEQ multiplex PCR; TCRdb has only the in-frame clones, and not every one. The table includes under 7,500 clones, approximately 74% detected once. Sequenced input: PBMCs. The origin of the receptors is a woman aged 70-85 years with CD4+ T-cell large granular lymphocyte leukemia. Both conserved end residues are part of each CDR3. A D gene is named only where the DNA matches it firmly. The size entry is marked missing in some rows and otherwise reads once, few, many or a size class.

j_call clone_size d_call v_call cdr3_nt cdr3_aa
TRBJ2-2 . . TRBV7-8 TGTGCCAGCTACCGGGACACCAACACCGGGGAGCTGTTTTTT CASYRDTNTGELFF
TRBJ2-7 . . TRBV6-1 TGTGCCAGCAGCCCCGGACAGACCTACGAGCAGTACTTC CASSPGQTYEQYF
TRBJ1-1 . . TRBV7-2 TGTGCCAGCAGCTCGACAGCACACACTGAAGCTTTCTTT CASSSTAHTEAFF
TRBJ1-1 . . TRBV19 TGTGCCAGTATCGAGGGGTGGGGTGACACTGAAGCTTTCTTT CASIEGWGDTEAFF
TRBJ2-3 . . TRBV2 TGTGCCAGCAGTGAAGATGTGGATACGCAGTATTTT CASSEDVDTQYF
TRBJ2-1 . TRBD2 TRBV29-1 TGCAGCGTTGATAGACTAGCGGGAAATGAGCAGTTCTTC CSVDRLAGNEQFF
TRBJ2-3 . TRBD2 TRBV6-1 TGTGCCAGCAGTGAAGGGCTAGCGGATATCACAGATACGCAGTATTTT CASSEGLADITDTQYF
TRBJ1-1 medium-sized TRBD1 TRBV4-2 TGTGCCAGCAGCGAACCCGGGACAGTTAACACTGAAGCTTTCTTT CASSEPGTVNTEAFF
TRBJ1-4 . TRBD1 TRBV9 TGTGCCAGCAGCGGCGAACCCAGGGGGAAACTGTTTTTT CASSGEPRGKLFF
TRBJ2-1 . TRBD1 TRBV15 TGTGCCACCAGCAGAGATGGACAGGACTTCGTCTACAATGAGCAGTTCTTC CATSRDGQDFVYNEQFF
TRBJ2-5 . . TRBV7-9 TGTGCCAGCAGCTTCCCCGCGGTAGAGACCCAGTACTTC CASSFPAVETQYF
TRBJ2-4 . . TRBV4-2 TGTGCCAGCAGCCAAGGACGTGGGAAGGTCGACATTCAGTACTTC CASSQGRGKVDIQYF
TRBJ1-5 few TRBD1 TRBV7-8 TGTGCCAGCAGCTTAGCGAGGGGACAGAGCAATCAGCCCCAGCATTTT CASSLARGQSNQPQHF
TRBJ2-5 few . TRBV14 TGTGCCAGCGGGGGTGAGACCCAGTACTTC CASGGETQYF
TRBJ1-5 few TRBD1 TRBV29-1 TGCAGCGTTGAAGCAGGGGGCGGGCAGCCCCAGCATTTT CSVEAGGGQPQHF
TRBJ1-1 . TRBD1 TRBV6-1 TGTGCCAGCAGGGACAGGGGACGAACTGAAGCTTTCTTT CASRDRGRTEAFF
TRBJ2-6 . . TRBV2 TGTGCCAGCAGTGAGATTGGGGGAGCTGGGGCCAACGTCCTGACTTTC CASSEIGGAGANVLTF
TRBJ1-1 few . TRBV30 TGTGCCTGGAGTCGGACTGAAGCTTTCTTT CAWSRTEAFF
TRBJ1-1 . . TRBV5-6 TGTGCCAGCAGCTTGACCGGACCCACTGAAGCTTTCTTT CASSLTGPTEAFF
TRBJ1-6 . . TRBV19 TGTGCCAGTAGGGGCGTCCGGGGGTCACCCCTCCACTTT CASRGVRGSPLHF
TRBJ2-3 . . TRBV2 TGTGCCAGCAGTGTTTGGTTCAGGGGAAGAGATACGCAGTATTTT CASSVWFRGRDTQYF
TRBJ2-4 few . TRBV18 TGTGCCAGCTCACGAGAGGCAGGGGAGATTCAGTACTTC CASSREAGEIQYF
TRBJ2-4 few TRBD1 TRBV28 TGTGCCAAATCACGGGCGGGACAGGGCTTCAAAAACATTCAGTACTTC CAKSRAGQGFKNIQYF
TRBJ2-7 . . TRBV18 TGTGCCAGCTCAGAAGGGCCCTTGGGCGAGCAGTACTTC CASSEGPLGEQYF
TRBJ1-6 . . TRBV6-4 TGTGCCAGCAGTGACGGGTTCTCCTATAATTCACCCCTCCACTTT CASSDGFSYNSPLHF
TRBJ1-5 . TRBD1 TRBV7-6 TGTGCCAGCAGCGTCGACAGGGACAATCAGCCCCAGCATTTT CASSVDRDNQPQHF
TRBJ2-2 . . TRBV7-8 TGTGCCAGCAGCTTACGTACTCCGGGACCGCCGATCGGGGAGCTGTTTTTT CASSLRTPGPPIGELFF
TRBJ2-3 . TRBD2 TRBV4-1 TGCGCCAGCAGCCAAAGGGGGGCGGGACTAGCGGGAGGAGATACGCAGTATTTT CASSQRGAGLAGGDTQYF
TRBJ1-5 . . TRBV5-6 TGTGCCAGCAGCTTGGCCAGCAATCAGCCCCAGCATTTT CASSLASNQPQHF
TRBJ2-2 . TRBD1 TRBV28 TGTGCCAGCACCGACAGGGGGCGCAACACCGGGGAGCTGTTTTTT CASTDRGRNTGELFF
TRBJ2-5 . TRBD2 TRBV7-8 TGTGCCAGCAGCCCGAGTCGGCGGGAGGTGGATCGAGAGACCCAGTACTTC CASSPSRREVDRETQYF
TRBJ2-2 . . TRBV11-2 TGTGCCAGCAGCTTAGTGACAGTCAACACCGGGGAGCTGTTTTTT CASSLVTVNTGELFF
TRBJ2-1 . TRBD2 TRBV19 TGTGCCAGTAGTGGGGGGGGACTAGCAAATCACAATGAGCAGTTCTTC CASSGGGLANHNEQFF
TRBJ2-5 medium-sized TRBD2 TRBV27 TGTGCCAGCAGTTTATCTATTCTAGCGGGAGTCTTGGAGACCCAGTACTTC CASSLSILAGVLETQYF
TRBJ1-1 . TRBD1 TRBV5-1 TGCGCCAGCAGTTACGGACAGGGCACTGAAGCTTTCTTT CASSYGQGTEAFF
TRBJ1-1 . . TRBV5-4 TGTGCCACGTCTCAGGGGCAGAGGACTGAAGCTTTCTTT CATSQGQRTEAFF
TRBJ2-7 . . TRBV10-3 TGTGCCATCAGTGAAGAGGGGCTGCCCTACGAGCAGTACTTC CAISEEGLPYEQYF
TRBJ2-3 . . TRBV25-1 TGTGCCAGCATGAGGAGCACAGATACGCAGTATTTT CASMRSTDTQYF
TRBJ1-3 few TRBD1 TRBV18 TGTGCCAGCTCACGGACAGGGTCTGGAAACACCATATATTTT CASSRTGSGNTIYF
TRBJ2-5 . . TRBV19 TGTGCCAGTACCTGGGGACCCGGTGAAGGGACCCAGTACTTC CASTWGPGEGTQYF
TRBJ1-4 medium-sized . TRBV28 TGTGCCAGCAGCTTAGCAGCAACTAATGAAAAACTGTTTTTT CASSLAATNEKLFF
TRBJ1-4 . . TRBV7-6 TGTGCCAGCAGCTTAGCTTCGGGGTTTCGGCTAAATGAAAAACTGTTTTTT CASSLASGFRLNEKLFF